This T cell receptor beta chain comes out of a study of blood T cell repertoires in COVID-19 (dated by TCRdb to the early 2020s). General notes on the study: Samples from collaborators originated in the United States, Italy and Spain and spanned both the acute and convalescent phases of COVID-19. The material from the prospective study consisted of cDNA or gDNA derived from T cells, B-cell-depleted T cells, or PBMCs. Subjects who had been exposed to COVID-19, were actively infected with it, or had recovered from it provided the deeply sampled blood TCRbeta repertoires that made up the dataset. The repertoires were released in a freely available public database meant as a resource for research on the immune response to SARS-CoV-2. Samples were obtained from the ongoing ImmuneRACE study (first 160 participants) and from about 1,300 subjects provided by 6 global collaborators. The sample metadata nearly always contained a de-identified subject ID, COVID-19 status, age in years and sex. Where HLA class I and class II types were available, the types were taken from metadata supplied by the sample provider, not from assay-based typing. Points the paper makes about the study in general: The amount of clinical and demographic metadata varied by source and participant and was provided uncurated.

This clone was picked up one time. This receptor's antigen is unknown. No per-base quality is available; no much larger clone lies one base away. V lost 4 bases and J lost 1 base; the stretch between them is 12 bases long. The cysteine opens and the phenylalanine closes a CDR3 of 15 amino acids. The kept DNA is CDR3 alone, 45 bases in frame from the first base. The germline V gene provides CDR1 WSHSY and CDR2 SAAADI. TCRbeta CDR3 regions were amplified from genomic DNA by means of the immunoSEQ Assay, a bias-controlled multiplex PCR. As for the authors' bioinformatics: The number of nucleated cells in each sample was estimated from the amplification of reference gene primers within the assay. To quantify the absolute abundance of each unique TCRbeta CDR3 rearrangement, sequence reads were collapsed and filtered. For each sample, productive Simpson clonality was calculated as the square root of Simpson's diversity index across productive rearrangements. TCRdb obtained this table from immuneACCESS and retained in-frame rearrangements with V and J assigned. These tables miss some clones; where compared with another copy, unresolved V genes account for less than half of the shortfall, and the remainder is unexplained. D and trimming come from the DNA, and the V and J calls and clone size come from that table. The sample profile shows about 170,000 clones; roughly 84% of them were found once. The top ten constitute about 10% of the sample.

Each collaborating institution followed its own protocols to collect whole blood in K2EDTA tubes. For TCRbeta analysis, collaborators shipped samples in one of three forms: frozen whole blood, isolated PBMCs, or DNA extracted from either of those sample types. The V and J genes are TRBV10-2 and TRBJ2-3; the D region possibly corresponds to TRBD2 (5 bases align). This sequence originates from a woman of 80 years or more with active or convalescent COVID-19. The sequenced sample was peripheral blood. Read as DNA, the sequence is TGCGCCAGCAGTGGAGGGTCGGCCGGCACAGATACGCAGTATTTT. It encodes CASSGGSAGTDTQYF.